The 15 T cell receptor beta chains in this list originate from one sample, sequenced in a study of shared clonotypes between healthy human individuals. The data were produced by immunoSEQ multiplex PCR, yet TCRdb's version contains in-frame clones alone and is incomplete. Of more than 2,000,000 clones listed, approximately 90% are singletons. The sequenced material came from naive CD4+ T cells sorted from blood. Subset defined: CD45RA+ positively selected. These receptors were obtained from a man aged 18 to 30 in good health.

CDR3 DNA sequence: TGTGCCTGGATGGGACTAGCGGGAGATACGCAGTATTTT. This translates into CAWMGLAGDTQYF. The chain employs TRBV30 and TRBJ2-3; 12 nucleotides agree with TRBD2. With 4 bases clipped from V and 5 bases from J, the junction kept 1 base outside the gene matches. The CDR3 runs 13 residues. Germline V lookup: CDR1 GTSNPN, CDR2 SVGIG (reference sequence).

This chain joins TRBV19 and TRBJ2-1, with TRBD1 matching over 10 bases. The length of the CDR3 is 16 residues. Looked up from germline, CDR1 is LNHDA and CDR2 is SQIVND (reference sequence). Trimming cost V 2 bases and J 1 base; bases outside gene matches: 2. The CDR3 is CASSIRQGASYNEQFF. The DNA for the CDR3 is TGTGCCAGTAGTATACGACAGGGGGCTTCCTACAATGAGCAGTTCTTC.

The rearrangement uses TRBV6-1 and TRBJ2-2; no clear D gene. From germline, CDR1 is MNHNS and CDR2 SASEGT. The CDR3 runs to 14 residues. Trimming left V 1 base short and J 6 bases short, with 9 bases between. The CDR3: CASSEGLWSGELFF. As DNA, the CDR3 is TGTGCCAGCAGTGAAGGCCTGTGGTCCGGGGAGCTGTTTTTT.

The chain recombines TRBV30 with TRBJ1-1; the D is unclear. The germline CDR1 and CDR2 sequences are GTSNPN and SVGIG (reference sequence). The CDR3 runs to 12 residues. V was cut by 0 bases and J by 5 bases, with 7 bases left in between. The CDR3 region has the DNA TGTGCCTGGAGTGTGACGACGACTGAAGCTTTCTTT. This gives the protein CAWSVTTTEAFF.

This chain joins TRBV19 and TRBJ1-4; 8 bases are shared with TRBD1. This CDR3 has 17 residues. Germline V gene lookup returns CDR1 LNHDA and CDR2 SQIVND (reference sequence). V was pared by 1 base and J by 7 bases, with 11 bases of the junction left unmatched. The DNA for the CDR3 is TGTGCCAGTAGTATAGGAACAGGGACAGGCGGCGGTGAAAAACTGTTTTTT. This encodes CASSIGTGTGGGEKLFF.

The chain joins TRBV29-1 to TRBJ1-2, with TRBD1 matching over 8 bases. V shed 2 bases and J 4 bases; nucleotides not matched to a gene: 9. The CDR3 is made up of 15 amino acids. From germline, CDR1 is SQVTM and CDR2 ANQGSEA. The DNA for the CDR3 is TGCAGCGTTGAACGGGCAGGGGGCTTTGGCTATGGCTACACCTTC. This codes for CSVERAGGFGYGYTF.

V and J are TRBV5-1 and TRBJ2-1, with no clear D. The V end was cut by 3 bases, the J end by 4 bases, with 20 bases between. This CDR3 spans 17 amino acids. The germline V gene has CDR1 SGHRS and CDR2 YFSETQ. Here the CDR3 DNA reads TGCGCCAGCAGCTCCACTCTGGCGGCACGATTATACAATGAGCAGTTCTTC. This encodes CASSSTLAARLYNEQFF.

This clone was seen a single time. The same CDR3 also results from other DNA sequences found in this sample. The chain is built from TRBV20-1 and TRBJ2-7; D remains unclear. The V and J ends lost 5 bases and 0 bases respectively, with 5 bases between them. Germline V gene data show CDR1 as DFQATT and CDR2 as SNEGSKA (reference sequence). The CDR3 extends over 11 amino acids. The CDR3 bases are TGCAGTGCTCAAAACTCCTACGAGCAGTACTTC. Protein: CSAQNSYEQYF.

The chain joins TRBV6-6 to TRBJ1-5; D gene ambiguous. The ends were cut back, 7 bases at V and 2 bases at J, with 6 bases in the middle. The CDR3 is made up of 12 amino acids. The germline gives CDR1 MNHNY, CDR2 SVGAGI (reference sequence). CDR3 DNA sequence: TGTGCCAGCATGCAGGGCAATCAGCCCCAGCATTTT. As protein: CASMQGNQPQHF.

V usage is TRBV4-3 and J usage is TRBJ2-2; D possibly corresponds to TRBD1 (6 bases). Germline V gives CDR1 LGHNA, CDR2 YSLEER. Trimming took 4 bases from V and 6 from J, leaving 12 bases between them. The CDR3 runs to 14 residues. The CDR3 DNA reads as TGCGCCAGCAGCCTCGAAACAGGGCCCGGGGAGCTGTTTTTT. Protein: CASSLETGPGELFF.

The chain is built from TRBV4-2 and TRBJ2-7, with D perhaps matching TRBD1 (5 bases). CDR1 LGHNA and CDR2 YNFKEQ come from the germline V gene. This CDR3 has 15 residues. The V and J ends lost 0 bases and 6 bases respectively, with 15 bases between them. CDR3 in amino acids: CASSQDSIRAGEQYF. CDR3 coding DNA: TGTGCCAGCAGCCAAGATTCGATCAGGGCAGGCGAGCAGTACTTC.

The V and J genes are TRBV7-2 and TRBJ1-1; unclear D gene. Germline V gives CDR1 SGHTA, CDR2 FQGNSA. The CDR3 covers 17 residues. V was trimmed by 1 base and J by 2 bases, leaving 17 bases between them. The CDR3 protein is CASSLGDRSRGNTEAFF. CDR3 nucleotide sequence: TGTGCCAGCAGCTTAGGGGATCGCAGCCGAGGAAACACTGAAGCTTTCTTT. Combining the CDR3 with reference TRBV7-2 and TRBJ1-1 gives the whole variable domain GAGVSQSPSNKVTEKGKDVELRCDPISGHTALYWYRQSLGQGLEFLIYFQGNSAPDKSGLPSDRFSAERTGGSVSTLTIQRTQQEDSAVYLCASSLGDRSRGNTEAFFGQGTRLTVV.

V gene TRBV10-2 combines with J gene TRBJ2-5; D uncertain. The J call may be mistaken, given a closer DNA end match to TRBJ2-7. The length of the CDR3 is 14 residues. Per germline, CDR1 WSHSY and CDR2 SAAADI. CDR3 in amino acids: CASSGPTIRDEQYF. CDR3 in DNA: TGCGCCAGCAGCGGGCCTACCATCCGGGACGAGCAGTACTTC.

The V and J genes are TRBV11-2 and TRBJ1-4, with D possibly matching TRBD1 (5 bases). The CDR3 totals 14 residues. Trimming took 5 bases from V and 8 from J, leaving 15 bases between them. CDR1 SGHAT and CDR2 FQNNGV come from the germline V gene. Here the CDR3 reads CASSPVAGSEKLFF. The DNA for the CDR3 is TGTGCCAGCAGCCCCGTGGCAGGGTCCGAAAAACTGTTTTTT.

V gene TRBV5-1 combines with J gene TRBJ2-3; no definite D call. The CDR3 is 14 amino acids. Germline CDR1 is SGHRS and CDR2 is YFSETQ. The V and J ends lost 4 bases and 6 bases respectively, with 15 bases between them. CDR3 sequence reads: CASSPGRVFDTQYF. CDR3 nucleotide sequence: TGCGCCAGCAGCCCTGGCCGGGTTTTCGATACGCAGTATTTT.